The clone carrying this TCR beta chain occurred a few times. Its antigen is still unknown. TCRbeta library preparation incorporated unique molecular identifiers. In TCRdb, the PCR reads were re-called with MiXCR into one record per CDR3 protein. The table lists roughly 200,000 distinct CDR3 sequences, roughly 6.6% of them singletons. This entry comes from a study of T-cell reconstitution after alpha-beta-depleted transplantation in children. Study-level findings and limits: The origin of high day-60 TCRbeta diversity in some patients lay in surviving recipient T cells and thymic progenitors. After transplant, at about two months, alpha-beta T cells were reportedly derived from several hundred expanded graft clones. Newly generated T cells supplied most T-cell counts and diversity one year post-transplant.

Germline V CDR1 and CDR2: SQVTM, ANQGSEA. The CDR3 contains 12 residues. The ends were cut back, 8 bases at V and 6 bases at J, with 16 bases in the middle. This chain uses TRBV29-1 with TRBJ2-5; D is unresolved. Sequenced material: PBMCs, taken before TCRalphabeta/CD19-depleted stem cell transplant. This TCR derives from a boy younger than 10 with acute lymphoblastic leukemia, due to receive a stem cell transplant. The CDR3 coding sequence is TGCAGCTCGTCATACTCGGGTCAGACCCAGTACTTC. Its translation: CSSSYSGQTQYF.